This passage covers 11 T cell receptor beta chains from one sample sequenced in a study of blood T cell repertoires in COVID-19. Profiling relied on immunoSEQ multiplex PCR, and the TCRdb table lists in-frame clones only, not all of them. This sample has roughly 200,000 clones, with more than 60% found just once. The sample comprised peripheral blood. The receptor set was obtained from a middle-aged man who had recovered from COVID-19.

This CDR3 reads CASKLGQDLRPYEQYF. CDR3 coding DNA: TGCGCCAGCAAGCTGGGACAGGATTTAAGGCCCTACGAGCAGTACTTC. This chain links TRBV5-1 with TRBJ2-7, with TRBD1 matching 8 bases. Germline CDR1 and CDR2: SGHRS and YFSETQ. The CDR3 loop spans 16 amino acids. The V segment lost 6 bases and the J segment 2 bases; nucleotides outside the gene matches: 13.

This clone was counted a few times. The J gene is TRBJ2-1, the V gene TRBV9; 9 bases match TRBD1. Germline V lookup: CDR1 SGDLS, CDR2 YYNGEE. V was pared by 6 bases and J by 8 bases, with 9 bases of the junction left unmatched. This CDR3 has 14 residues. The CDR3 nucleotides read TGTGCCAGCAATGCGGACAGGGGAGTGGATGAGCAGTTCTTC. This sequence encodes CASNADRGVDEQFF.

This chain uses TRBV11-3 with TRBJ2-5; 11 nucleotides match TRBD1. The germline gives CDR1 SGHNT, CDR2 YENEEA. There are 16 residues in the CDR3. J gave up 4 bases and V 2 bases, and 6 bases lay outside the gene matches. CDR3 in amino acids: CASSLRTGGLGETQYF. DNA for the CDR3: TGTGCCAGCAGCTTAAGGACAGGGGGCTTGGGAGAGACCCAGTACTTC. The full variable domain, in which reference TRBV11-3 and TRBJ2-5 provide the parts outside the CDR3, is EAGVVQSPRYKIIEKKQPVAFWCNPISGHNTLYWYLQNLGQGPELLIRYENEEAVDDSQLPKDRFSAERLKGVDSTLKIQPAELGDSAVYLCASSLRTGGLGETQYFGPGTRLLVL.

In this sample, this clone turned up once. V is TRBV28 and J is TRBJ2-7; 11 bases map to TRBD2. CDR1 is MDHEN, CDR2 SYDVKM, per germline. The CDR3 totals 13 residues. V gave up 5 bases and J gave up 7 bases; unmatched junction bases: 4. The CDR3 sequence: CASSPRLAGEQYF. The CDR3 nucleotides are TGTGCCAGCAGTCCCCGACTAGCGGGAGAGCAGTACTTC.

This chain links TRBV10-1 with TRBJ2-3; a possible D gene is TRBD1 (5 bases). Per the germline V gene, CDR1 is WNHNN and CDR2 is SYGVQD (reference sequence). V was pared by 4 bases and J by 6 bases, with 14 bases between. This CDR3 contains 14 residues. Here the CDR3 reads CASSGGQRMDTQYF. The DNA of the CDR3 is TGCGCCAGCAGTGGGGGCCAGAGGATGGATACGCAGTATTTT.

In its sample, this clone was seen a few times. The J gene is TRBJ2-1, the V gene TRBV2, with 7 bases aligning to TRBD1. Germline V gives CDR1 SNHLY, CDR2 FYNNEI. The V and J ends lost 5 bases and 15 bases, in that order; junction bases with no gene match: 10. The CDR3 has 12 residues. The CDR3 spells CASSNRGASRFF. The DNA for the CDR3 is TGTGCCAGCAGTAACAGGGGTGCTTCTCGGTTCTTC.

This clone appeared a few times. The chain couples TRBV7-3 to TRBJ1-1; TRBD1 aligns across 9 bases. This CDR3 region has 14 residues. The junction had 5 bases not matched to a gene; V was cut back by 5 bases and J by 4 bases. Germline values: CDR1 SGHTA, CDR2 FQGTGA. The CDR3 coding sequence is TGTGCCAGCAGCAAACAGGGGGCTGGCACTGAAGCTTTCTTT. Translating gives CASSKQGAGTEAFF.

The chain employs TRBV20-1 and TRBJ2-4; D remains unclear. This CDR3 comprises 15 residues. Trimming shortened V by 3 bases and J by 1 base, and 13 bases separated the two germline ends. Germline V lookup: CDR1 DFQATT, CDR2 SNEGSKA (reference sequence). The CDR3 spells CSASSTMTAKNIQYF. CDR3 coding DNA: TGCAGTGCTAGTTCTACTATGACTGCCAAAAACATTCAGTACTTC.

The V call is TRBV30, the J call TRBJ1-5; 10 bases are a match to TRBD1. The CDR3 length is 14 residues. The germline V gene has CDR1 GTSNPN and CDR2 SVGIG (reference sequence). V shed 2 bases and J 6 bases; nucleotides not matched to a gene: 4. CDR3 protein: CAWSPTGGGQPQHF. CDR3 DNA sequence: TGTGCCTGGAGTCCGACAGGGGGCGGTCAGCCCCAGCATTTT.

The chain employs TRBV6-2 or TRBV6-3 and TRBJ2-1, with 9 bases that match TRBD2. V gave up 0 bases and J gave up 1 base; unmatched junction bases: 10. Germline V gene lookup returns CDR1 MNHEY and CDR2 SVGEGT. The CDR3 length is 19 residues. The CDR3 DNA is TGTGCCAGCAGTTACTCAATGGCGGGAGGGCCTGGGTCCTACAATGAGCAGTTCTTC. Its translation is CASSYSMAGGPGSYNEQFF.

CDR3 region: CASIDGTVTDTQYF. CDR3 sequence (DNA): TGTGCCAGTATCGACGGGACAGTTACAGATACGCAGTATTTT. The genes are TRBV19 and TRBJ2-3, with 7 bases lining up with TRBD1. V lost 7 bases to trimming and J lost 3 bases; unmatched junction nucleotides: 7. CDR3 length: 14 amino acids. The germline V gene encodes CDR1 LNHDA and CDR2 SQIVND (reference sequence).